The 26 T cell receptor beta chains reported below all come from one sample, sequenced in a study of long-term antiretroviral therapy in people with HIV. Researchers report immunoSEQ v3.0 was run at survey level. The data were produced by immunoSEQ multiplex PCR, yet TCRdb's version contains in-frame clones alone and is incomplete. The sample has around 15,000 clones, around nine tenths seen once; the top ten hold 12%. The sequences come from unsorted PBMCs, collected 0.7 years before starting antiretroviral therapy. These receptors were collected from a man in his fifties or sixties with HIV.

CDR3 residues: CAWTSGNLGTGELFF. The CDR3 DNA is TGTGCCTGGACTAGCGGGAATCTGGGGACCGGGGAGCTGTTTTTT. The V call is TRBV30, the J call TRBJ2-2; TRBD2 agrees at 9 bases. V lost 4 bases and J lost 5; bases outside the gene matches: 8. The germline V gene encodes CDR1 GTSNPN and CDR2 SVGIG (reference sequence). The CDR3 is 15 residues long.

This clone was picked up one time. The gene calls are TRBV10-3 and TRBJ2-5; unclear D gene. Per germline, CDR1 ENHRY and CDR2 SYGVKD. CDR3 size: 14 residues. Trimming took 2 bases from V and 2 from J, leaving 9 bases between them. The DNA for the CDR3 is TGTGCCATCAGTGAGGGCAGAACTCAAGAGACCCAGTACTTC. This encodes CAISEGRTQETQYF.

This clone was observed a single time. V usage is TRBV4-3 and J usage is TRBJ2-7, with 15 nucleotides matching TRBD2. The germline V gene has CDR1 LGHNA and CDR2 YSLEER. V lost 1 base to trimming and J lost 2 bases; unmatched junction nucleotides: 0. This CDR3 is built from 16 residues. CDR3 DNA sequence: TGCGCCAGCAGCCAAGGGACTAGCGGGGGGGCCTACGAGCAGTACTTC. This gives the protein CASSQGTSGGAYEQYF.

This clone was counted only a few times. The chain is built from TRBV7-9 and TRBJ2-7; D perhaps matches TRBD1 (6 bases). V was shortened by 2 bases and J by 3 bases, with 8 bases between the two germline ends. The CDR3 is made up of 13 amino acids. CDR1 is SEHNR and CDR2 is FQNEAQ in the germline V gene (reference sequence). In DNA, the CDR3 is TGTGCCAGCAGCTTAAGGACAGACTACGAGCAGTACTTC. Translated: CASSLRTDYEQYF.

This sequence joins TRBV18 and TRBJ2-7, with unresolved D. Germline V gene data show CDR1 as KGHSH and CDR2 as LQKENI. The CDR3 totals 16 residues. Trimming took 5 bases from V and 7 from J, leaving 24 bases between them. The CDR3 DNA follows: TGTGCCAGCTCATCCCAGGCTGGATTTGCTGGCCTGGAGCAGTACTTC. Amino acids: CASSSQAGFAGLEQYF.

The chain has TRBV29-1 and TRBJ2-7, with D possibly matching TRBD1 (5 bases). This CDR3 contains 12 residues. Trimming cost V 3 bases and J 0 bases, with 6 bases left between them. CDR1 and CDR2 from the germline V gene are SQVTM and ANQGSEA. The CDR3 nucleotides read TGCAGCGTTGAGGACAACTCCTACGAGCAGTACTTC. Protein sequence: CSVEDNSYEQYF.

The chain is built from TRBV28 and TRBJ1-2; D not resolved. The germline CDR1 and CDR2 sequences are MDHEN and SYDVKM. This CDR3 has 13 residues. V lost 3 bases, J lost 2 bases, and 7 bases lay in between. CDR3 coding DNA: TGTGCCAGCAGTTTTAGGGCGAACTATGGCTACACCTTC. Amino acids: CASSFRANYGYTF.

This chain uses TRBV2 with TRBJ1-5; TRBD1 matches 10 bases. This CDR3 is 17 amino acids long. Germline CDR1 and CDR2: SNHLY and FYNNEI. V was pared by 2 bases and J by 6 bases, with 10 bases of the junction left unmatched. CDR3 sequence: CASSEFRDWTGGQPQHF. DNA for the CDR3: TGTGCCAGCAGTGAATTTCGGGATTGGACAGGGGGTCAGCCCCAGCATTTT.

The rearrangement uses TRBV10-3 and TRBJ2-7; 10 bases are a match to TRBD1. Germline lookup yields CDR1 ENHRY and CDR2 SYGVKD. The CDR3 contains 14 residues. V was clipped by 3 bases and J by 3 bases; unmatched bases: 2. Here the CDR3 reads CAISEDRGLYEQYF. CDR3 coding DNA: TGTGCCATCAGTGAAGACAGGGGGCTCTACGAGCAGTACTTC.

The chain recombines TRBV18 with TRBJ1-2; D unresolved. The CDR3 is 16 residues long. The germline V gene has CDR1 KGHSH and CDR2 LQKENI. V lost 6 bases and J 0 bases, leaving 17 bases between the germline ends. CDR3 in DNA: TGTGCCAGCTCCCAAACGAGCCGGGCAACTAACTATGGCTACACCTTC. It is translated as CASSQTSRATNYGYTF.

The gene calls are TRBV5-1 and TRBJ2-3; a weak D match, TRBD1 (5 bases). V was pared by 4 bases and J by 4 bases, with 22 bases between. The CDR3 is 17 amino acids. The germline V gene encodes CDR1 SGHRS and CDR2 YFSETQ. The CDR3 bases are TGCGCCAGCAGCCCTCCTAGGCAGGGAAAGGGCCCAGATACGCAGTATTTT. Translated, it gives CASSPPRQGKGPDTQYF. Looking up the rest from reference TRBV5-1 and TRBJ2-3 gives the full variable domain: KAGVTQTPRYLIKTRGQQVTLSCSPISGHRSVSWYQQTPGQGLQFLFEYFSETQRNKGNFPGRFSGRQFSNSRSEMNVSTLELGDSALYLCASSPPRQGKGPDTQYFGPGTRLTVL.

The chain combines TRBV5-6 with TRBJ2-5; 10 bases map to TRBD2. V lost 0 bases to trimming and J lost 6 bases; unmatched junction nucleotides: 11. This CDR3 region has 17 residues. Germline V gene lookup returns CDR1 SGHDT and CDR2 YYEEEE. CDR3 DNA: TGTGCCAGCAGCTTGGCGCTTTCTAGCGGGAGTTGGAAGACCCAGTACTTC. As protein: CASSLALSSGSWKTQYF.

The V and J genes are TRBV13 and TRBJ2-5; 10 positions match TRBD2. V shed 5 bases and J 4 bases; nucleotides not matched to a gene: 16. The length of the CDR3 is 18 residues. Germline loops: CDR1 PRHDT, CDR2 FYEKMQ (reference sequence). In DNA, the CDR3 is TGTGCCAGCAGCCCAGTGCGAACTAGCGGGGAAGAGAGAGAGACCCAGTACTTC. Protein: CASSPVRTSGEERETQYF.

CDR3 in DNA: TGTGCCAGCAGCTTCGGGGGAGGTAATGAGCAGTTCTTC. Its translation: CASSFGGGNEQFF. This sequence joins TRBV11-3 and TRBJ2-1, with a weak D call TRBD2 (6 bases). V was pared by 3 bases and J by 7 bases, with 10 bases between. CDR1 and CDR2 (germline): SGHNT, YENEEA. CDR3 length equals 13 residues.

This chain links TRBV18 with TRBJ2-7; no firm D call. This CDR3 has 13 amino acids. Per germline, CDR1 KGHSH and CDR2 LQKENI. V lost 2 bases to trimming and J lost 4 bases, with 9 bases between them. CDR3 residues: CASSPVPDYEQYF. CDR3 nucleotide sequence: TGTGCCAGCTCACCAGTTCCGGATTACGAGCAGTACTTC.

The rearrangement links TRBV20-1 to TRBJ2-7, with TRBD1 matching 7 bases. CDR1 and CDR2 from the germline V gene are DFQATT and SNEGSKA (reference sequence). The CDR3 sequence is 11 residues long. Trimming at V came to 7 bases and at J to 4 bases, leaving 4 bases not matched to a gene. CDR3 nucleotides: TGCAGTGTTACAGGGGTGTACGAGCAGTACTTC. Residues: CSVTGVYEQYF.

This clone was seen just once. V and J are TRBV6-5 and TRBJ2-5; 10 nucleotides agree with TRBD1. The CDR3 is 14 residues long. CDR1 and CDR2 from the germline V gene are MNHEY and SVGAGI. V dropped 8 bases and J dropped 7; count of bases not matched to a gene: 10. CDR3 protein: CASYGQGGPGTQYF. DNA for the CDR3: TGTGCCAGCTATGGACAGGGGGGTCCTGGGACCCAGTACTTC.

V is TRBV18 and J is TRBJ1-5; D uncertain. CDR1 KGHSH and CDR2 LQKENI come from the germline V gene. This CDR3 spans 18 amino acids. Trimming cost V 2 bases and J 4 bases, with 21 bases left between them. For the CDR3, the DNA is TGTGCCAGCTCACCAGTCCCGGGGTTTGGGCGAGGGAATCAGCCCCAGCATTTT. Translation gives CASSPVPGFGRGNQPQHF.

CDR3 protein: CAGAGLSYNEQFF. The CDR3 bases are TGTGCCGGCGCCGGTCTCTCCTACAATGAGCAGTTCTTC. The rearrangement joins TRBV2 to TRBJ2-1, with no clear D. Germline V gene sequence: CDR1 SNHLY, CDR2 FYNNEI. Trimming removed 11 bases at V and 0 bases at J, with 11 bases between. The CDR3 is 13 amino acids.

The genes are TRBV9 and TRBJ2-1; D is undetermined. The V end was cut by 4 bases, the J end by 7 bases, with 15 bases between. The germline gives CDR1 SGDLS, CDR2 YYNGEE. This CDR3 contains 14 residues. The CDR3 spells CASSPAGPRNEQFF. The CDR3 coding sequence is TGTGCCAGCAGCCCAGCCGGGCCCAGAAATGAGCAGTTCTTC.

The chain employs TRBV30 and TRBJ1-1, with D unclear. Germline loops: CDR1 GTSNPN, CDR2 SVGIG (reference sequence). The CDR3 has 13 amino acids. Trimming left V 0 bases short and J 5 bases short, with 10 bases between. The CDR3 loop reads CAWSVTISTEAFF. The CDR3 nucleotides are TGTGCCTGGAGTGTAACTATTTCTACTGAAGCTTTCTTT. The full variable domain, completed using reference TRBV30 and TRBJ1-1, is SQTIHQWPATLVQPVGSPLSLECTVEGTSNPNLYWYRQAAGRGLQLLFYSVGIGQISSEVPQNLSASRPQDRQFILSSKKLLLSDSGFYLCAWSVTISTEAFFGQGTRLTVV.

This chain uses TRBV4-1 with TRBJ1-3; D might be TRBD1 (5 bases). The CDR3 length is 20 residues. The germline V gene encodes CDR1 MGHRA and CDR2 YSYEKL. The germline V and J ends were trimmed by 4 bases and 0 bases, with 25 bases remaining between them. The DNA for the CDR3 is TGCGCCAGCAGCCTATCCGGCCCAGGGAGAACATGGAACTCTGGAAACACCATATATTTT. This encodes CASSLSGPGRTWNSGNTIYF.

The gene calls are TRBV27 and TRBJ2-5; 14 bases align to TRBD2. Germline V gives CDR1 MNHEY, CDR2 SMNVEV (reference sequence). The CDR3 runs to 18 residues. The V gene end was trimmed by 7 bases and the J gene end by 3 bases; junction bases not matched to a gene: 13. CDR3 region: CASKRLAGGRLREETQYF. The CDR3 bases are TGTGCCAGCAAGCGACTAGCGGGGGGGCGACTAAGGGAAGAGACCCAGTACTTC.

A single count supports this clone. This rearrangement joins TRBV6-5 to TRBJ2-1; D call uncertain. Trimming left V 3 bases short and J 0 bases short, with 9 bases between. Germline V gene lookup returns CDR1 MNHEY and CDR2 SVGAGI. The CDR3 spans 15 residues. CDR3 loop: CASSYEVHSYNEQFF. CDR3 nucleotide sequence: TGTGCCAGCAGTTATGAGGTCCACTCCTACAATGAGCAGTTCTTC.

This clone has only one observation. The V call is TRBV5-4, the J call TRBJ2-7, with 9 positions matching TRBD1. J gave up 7 bases and V 3 bases, and 8 bases lay outside the gene matches. Germline lookup yields CDR1 SGHNT and CDR2 YYREEE (reference sequence). The CDR3 spans 14 residues. Here the CDR3 reads CASSSKQGAGEQYF. CDR3 in DNA: TGTGCCAGCAGCTCAAAACAGGGGGCAGGGGAGCAGTACTTC.

V is TRBV18 and J is TRBJ2-7; 7 bases are a match to TRBD1. J lost 5 bases, V lost 4 bases, and 11 bases had no gene match. Germline CDR1 is KGHSH and CDR2 is LQKENI. This CDR3 has 15 amino acids. CDR3 loop: CASSRGTDSFHEQYF. The CDR3 nucleotides read TGTGCCAGCTCACGGGGGACAGATTCTTTCCACGAGCAGTACTTC.